This T cell receptor beta chain originates from a study of blood T cell repertoires in COVID-19. About the study: Sources were T cells, B-cell-depleted T cells, or PBMCs; the material itself was cDNA or gDNA.

Profiling relied on immunoSEQ multiplex PCR, and the TCRdb table lists in-frame clones only, not all of them. The profile shows about half a million clones, around nine tenths of them singletons. This CDR3 has 14 amino acids. The germline V gene has CDR1 SEHNR and CDR2 FQNEAQ (reference sequence). V lost 5 bases and J lost 0, with 8 bases in between. The rearrangement joins TRBV7-9 to TRBJ1-3; TRBD1 might be the D (5 bases). Sequencing used PBMCs or T cells enriched from blood (not recorded which). This clonotype originated in a woman aged 55-69 years who had recovered from COVID-19. Here the CDR3 DNA reads TGTGCCAGCAGCCAGGACATCTCTGGAAACACCATATATTTT. It encodes CASSQDISGNTIYF.